This TCR beta chain is from a study of T cell repertoires in aging, cancer and after chemotherapy. This clonotype is judged large. What it binds is unknown. TCR beta rearrangements were amplified from peripheral blood genomic DNA. A mixed TRB-A/B primer pool amplified rearranged TRB by multiplex touch-down PCR. A single record per CDR3 protein comes from TCRdb applying MiXCR to the multiplex PCR reads. The sample includes about 3,200 distinct CDR3 sequences, around 50% of them seen just once. Germline lookup yields CDR1 GTSNPN and CDR2 SVGIG (reference sequence). The CDR3 totals 13 residues. The V end was cut by 0 bases, the J end by 5 bases, with 7 bases between. Study outcomes and limitations: In each cancer cohort, median generation probability increased across chemotherapy, suggesting thymic output rebounded.

The clonotype comes from a human donor with a blood cancer. Sequenced material: blood. This chain links TRBV30 with TRBJ2-2; D remains ambiguous. The CDR3 bases are TGTGCCTGGAGTGTACAAGGAACCGGGGAGCTGTTTTTT. Its translation: CAWSVQGTGELFF.